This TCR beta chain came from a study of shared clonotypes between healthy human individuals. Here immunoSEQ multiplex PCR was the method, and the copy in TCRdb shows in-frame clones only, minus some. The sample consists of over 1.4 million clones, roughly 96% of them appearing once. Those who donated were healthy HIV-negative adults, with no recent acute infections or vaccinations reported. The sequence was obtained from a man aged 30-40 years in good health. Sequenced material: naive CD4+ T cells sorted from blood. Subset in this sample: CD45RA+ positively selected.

The CDR3 reads CASSLRGQGDFLAKNIQYF. The DNA of the CDR3 is TGTGCCAGCAGCTTAAGAGGACAGGGGGATTTCCTAGCCAAAAACATTCAGTACTTC. The chain couples TRBV13 to TRBJ2-4, with TRBD1 matching 10 bases. From germline, CDR1 is PRHDT and CDR2 FYEKMQ (reference sequence). With 2 bases clipped from V and 0 bases from J, the junction kept 10 bases outside the gene matches. This CDR3 comprises 19 residues.